The 25 T cell receptor beta chains listed next were all sequenced from one sample in a study of PD-1 blockade in classical Hodgkin lymphoma. Indicated time point: cycle 4 day 1 (C4D1), after 6 weeks of nivolumab. All trial patients relapsed after autologous stem cell transplantation. TCRdb's table, derived via immunoSEQ multiplex PCR, lists solely in-frame clones and lacks some. This sample carries almost 95,000 clones, 83% of them seen once, and the ten largest clones take about a sixth. The sample here was peripheral blood mononuclear cells (PBMCs), taken before the fourth cycle of nivolumab. The receptors derive from a human donor with classical Hodgkin lymphoma.

This chain's CDR3 is CASSFGQGGETQYF. For the CDR3, the DNA is TGTGCCAGCAGCTTTGGACAGGGCGGCGAGACCCAGTACTTC. The chain is built from TRBV7-6 and TRBJ2-5, with 8 bases lining up with TRBD1. Germline V lookup: CDR1 SGHVS, CDR2 FNYEAQ. The CDR3 contains 14 residues. V lost 3 bases and J lost 5; bases outside the gene matches: 5.

J is TRBJ2-1 and V is TRBV25-1; D gene unclear. V lost 2 bases, J lost 8 bases, and 10 bases lay in between. From germline, CDR1 is MGHDK and CDR2 SYGVNS. The CDR3 sequence is 13 residues long. The CDR3 nucleotides are TGTGCCAGCAGTGAACCCCCCTGGGATGAGCAGTTCTTC. Translated, it gives CASSEPPWDEQFF.

A remark on this clone: Other DNA sequences in this sample translate to the same CDR3. The V and J genes are TRBV10-3 and TRBJ2-7; D gene unclear. Trimming pared 3 bases from V and 1 base from J, leaving 4 bases between. This CDR3 has 12 amino acids. CDR1 is ENHRY and CDR2 is SYGVKD in the germline V gene. CDR3 sequence reads: CAISEQSYEQYF. CDR3 bases: TGTGCCATCAGTGAACAGTCCTACGAGCAGTACTTC.

The chain has TRBV7-6 and TRBJ2-7; perhaps TRBD2 as D (7 bases). This CDR3 has 14 residues. Per the germline V gene, CDR1 is SGHVS and CDR2 is FNYEAQ. CDR3 sequence reads: CASAPGGRGGEQYF. DNA of the CDR3: TGTGCGAGCGCCCCGGGGGGCAGGGGTGGCGAGCAGTACTTC.

The V gene is TRBV18, the J gene TRBJ1-5; tentative D call: TRBD1 (6 bases). The CDR3 length is 15 residues. Trimming removed 2 bases at V and 7 bases at J, with 15 bases between. In germline, CDR1 is KGHSH, CDR2 LQKENI. The DNA for the CDR3 is TGTGCCAGCTCACCAGGACAGTCCCTGGGACAGCCCCAGCATTTT. Protein product: CASSPGQSLGQPQHF.

This chain joins TRBV11-2 and TRBJ2-1; D remains ambiguous. This CDR3 is built from 13 residues. The V gene's germline CDR1 is SGHAT and CDR2 FQNNGV. Trimming cost V 3 bases and J 5 bases, with 8 bases left between them. The CDR3 protein is CASSFGPDNEQFF. CDR3 bases: TGTGCCAGCAGCTTCGGGCCGGACAATGAGCAGTTCTTC.

The chain is built from TRBV19 and TRBJ2-1, with a weak D call TRBD2 (6 bases). V lost 6 bases, J lost 2 bases, and 17 bases lay in between. The CDR3 is 16 amino acids. The germline V gene encodes CDR1 LNHDA and CDR2 SQIVND (reference sequence). Here the CDR3 DNA reads TGTGCCAGTAGACTAGGAGCGGGTCTGACCTACAATGAGCAGTTCTTC. Translation gives CASRLGAGLTYNEQFF. The entire variable domain, with the rest obtained from reference TRBV19 and TRBJ2-1, is as follows: DGGITQSPKYLFRKEGQNVTLSCEQNLNHDAMYWYRQDPGQGLRLIYYSQIVNDFQKGDIAEGYSVSREKKESFPLTVTSAQKNPTAFYLCASRLGAGLTYNEQFFGPGTRLTVL.

The rearrangement joins TRBV4-3 to TRBJ2-2, with 10 bases fitting TRBD2. Trimming removed 3 bases from V and 3 bases from J; junction bases left unmatched: 4. The CDR3 consists of 16 residues. Germline assignment: CDR1 LGHNA and CDR2 YSLEER. DNA for the CDR3: TGCGCCAGCAGCCAGTTAGCGGGAGGTTACACCGGGGAGCTGTTTTTT. Protein product: CASSQLAGGYTGELFF.

J is TRBJ2-5 and V is TRBV6-5, with 8 nucleotides matching TRBD1. CDR1 and CDR2 from the germline V gene are MNHEY and SVGAGI. CDR3 length: 13 residues. J was trimmed by 11 bases and V by 0 bases; bases with no gene match: 5. This CDR3 is CASSYSTGVEQYF. In nucleotides, the CDR3 is TGTGCCAGCAGTTACTCGACAGGGGTTGAGCAGTACTTC.

The rearrangement uses TRBV7-6 and TRBJ2-6, with unresolved D. V was clipped by 1 base and J by 1 base, with 5 bases between them. This CDR3 has 15 amino acids. Germline loops: CDR1 SGHVS, CDR2 FNYEAQ. CDR3 sequence reads: CASSLVGSGANVLTF. CDR3 sequence (DNA): TGTGCCAGCAGCTTAGTAGGGTCTGGGGCCAACGTCCTGACTTTC.

This clone showed up just once. V usage is TRBV2 and J usage is TRBJ1-1; D remains unclear. Trimming pared 7 bases from V and 4 bases from J, leaving 10 bases between. The CDR3 is 12 residues long. Germline CDR1 SNHLY, CDR2 FYNNEI. The CDR3 is CASKTTFTEAFF. CDR3 DNA: TGTGCCAGCAAAACAACGTTCACTGAAGCTTTCTTT.

The gene calls are TRBV6-1 and TRBJ2-4; 7 bases match TRBD1. V lost 5 bases to trimming and J lost 7 bases; unmatched junction nucleotides: 2. The CDR3 is made up of 12 amino acids. Germline V gene data show CDR1 as MNHNS and CDR2 as SASEGT. This chain's CDR3 is CASSRQGNIQYF. CDR3 sequence (DNA): TGTGCCAGCAGTAGACAGGGCAACATTCAGTACTTC.

J is TRBJ1-4 and V is TRBV5-6; perhaps TRBD1 as D (5 bases). This CDR3 contains 14 residues. V lost 2 bases and J 6 bases, leaving 11 bases between the germline ends. CDR1 and CDR2 from the germline V gene are SGHDT and YYEEEE. The CDR3 region is CASSLGVTHEKLFF. The CDR3 DNA reads as TGTGCCAGCAGCTTAGGGGTTACACATGAAAAACTGTTTTTT.

The chain couples TRBV9 to TRBJ2-7; 10 bases fit TRBD2. Germline CDR1 is SGDLS and CDR2 is YYNGEE. V shed 0 bases, J shed 3 bases, and the junction held 0 bases outside the gene matches. The CDR3 spans 14 residues. CDR3 DNA: TGTGCCAGCAGCGTAGTAGCGGGGGGCTACGAGCAGTACTTC. It translates to CASSVVAGGYEQYF.

The chain couples TRBV4-1 to TRBJ1-2, with D perhaps matching TRBD1 (5 bases). CDR1 MGHRA and CDR2 YSYEKL come from the germline V gene. The CDR3 consists of 16 residues. The V gene lost 0 bases and the J gene lost 6 bases, with 17 bases spanning the gap. The CDR3 nucleotides are TGCGCCAGCAGCCAAGAGTCTGGGTGGGGGACCGATGGCTACACCTTC. Translating gives CASSQESGWGTDGYTF.

The J gene is TRBJ2-1, the V gene TRBV30, with D tentatively TRBD2 (5 bases). V gave up 2 bases and J gave up 0 bases, with 8 bases separating them. Germline CDR1 GTSNPN, CDR2 SVGIG (reference sequence). This CDR3 comprises 14 residues. This CDR3 is CAWSLSGSYNEQFF. Written as DNA, the CDR3 is TGTGCCTGGAGTTTAAGCGGCTCCTACAATGAGCAGTTCTTC.

This sequence joins TRBV30 and TRBJ1-1; possibly TRBD1 for D (6 bases). This CDR3 spans 13 amino acids. CDR1 and CDR2 (germline): GTSNPN, SVGIG (reference sequence). V gave up 0 bases and J gave up 8 bases, with 13 bases separating them. The CDR3 nucleotides are TGTGCCTGGAGTGTACAACATGGGGGCGAAGCTTTCTTT. Translating it yields CAWSVQHGGEAFF.

V is TRBV27 and J is TRBJ2-1, with TRBD2 matching 9 bases. The CDR3 spans 14 residues. V shed 4 bases and J 6 bases; nucleotides not matched to a gene: 4. Germline V CDR1 and CDR2: MNHEY, SMNVEV (reference sequence). Here the CDR3 reads CASSSGLAGNEQFF. CDR3 in DNA: TGTGCCAGCAGTTCGGGACTAGCAGGCAATGAGCAGTTCTTC.

The rearrangement uses TRBV2 and TRBJ2-7; D is unresolved. The CDR3 is 11 residues long. Germline lookup yields CDR1 SNHLY and CDR2 FYNNEI. Trimming stripped 4 bases from V and 4 bases from J, with 5 bases between. The CDR3 reads CASSGDYEQYF. Here the CDR3 DNA reads TGTGCCAGCAGTGGCGATTACGAGCAGTACTTC. Using reference TRBV2 and TRBJ2-7 for the parts outside the CDR3, the full variable domain is EPEVTQTPSHQVTQMGQEVILRCVPISNHLYFYWYRQILGQKVEFLVSFYNNEISEKSEIFDDQFSVERPDGSNFTLKIRSTKLEDSAMYFCASSGDYEQYFGPGTRLTVT.

J is TRBJ2-3 and V is TRBV5-4; D possibly corresponds to TRBD1 (5 bases). Trimming pared 0 bases from V and 4 bases from J, leaving 6 bases between. The germline V gene has CDR1 SGHNT and CDR2 YYREEE (reference sequence). The CDR3 covers 13 residues. This CDR3 is CASSLAGPDTQYF. CDR3 in DNA: TGTGCCAGCAGCTTGGCAGGGCCAGATACGCAGTATTTT.

V and J are TRBV19 and TRBJ2-2, with TRBD1 matching over 10 bases. The CDR3 is 15 residues long. Germline CDR1 reads LNHDA; CDR2 reads SQIVND (reference sequence). The trim removed 3 bases at V and 6 bases at J, leaving 4 bases unmatched. The CDR3 sequence: CASSIIGQGAGELFF. CDR3 nucleotide sequence: TGTGCCAGTAGTATCATAGGACAGGGGGCCGGGGAGCTGTTTTTT.

This chain uses TRBV21-1 with TRBJ2-5. TRBV21-1 is a documented pseudogene. There are 12 residues in the CDR3. CDR3 loop: CASRSSRETQYF. CDR3 nucleotides: TGTGCCAGCAGATCCAGTAGGGAGACCCAGTACTTC.

V gene TRBV2 combines with J gene TRBJ2-3; D remains ambiguous. This CDR3 comprises 12 residues. The V and J ends lost 4 bases and 4 bases respectively, with 6 bases between them. From germline, CDR1 is SNHLY and CDR2 FYNNEI. The CDR3 protein is CASSVTADTQYF. The CDR3 nucleotides are TGTGCCAGCAGTGTTACCGCAGATACGCAGTATTTT.

This rearrangement joins TRBV29-1 to TRBJ2-1, with D maybe TRBD1 (6 bases). The germline V gene has CDR1 SQVTM and CDR2 ANQGSEA. The CDR3 length is 12 residues. Deletions cut 0 bases from V and 6 bases from J, with 6 bases between. DNA of the CDR3: TGCAGCGTTGAAGAAGGGGGCAATGAGCAGTTCTTC. This codes for CSVEEGGNEQFF.

The chain uses TRBV5-6 and TRBJ2-5; 7 nucleotides match TRBD1. Germline CDR1 is SGHDT and CDR2 is YYEEEE. This CDR3 has 13 residues. V gave up 4 bases and J gave up 1 base; unmatched junction bases: 1. CDR3 sequence (DNA): TGTGCCAGCAGCAGGGACAGCCAAGAGACCCAGTACTTC. It yields the protein CASSRDSQETQYF.